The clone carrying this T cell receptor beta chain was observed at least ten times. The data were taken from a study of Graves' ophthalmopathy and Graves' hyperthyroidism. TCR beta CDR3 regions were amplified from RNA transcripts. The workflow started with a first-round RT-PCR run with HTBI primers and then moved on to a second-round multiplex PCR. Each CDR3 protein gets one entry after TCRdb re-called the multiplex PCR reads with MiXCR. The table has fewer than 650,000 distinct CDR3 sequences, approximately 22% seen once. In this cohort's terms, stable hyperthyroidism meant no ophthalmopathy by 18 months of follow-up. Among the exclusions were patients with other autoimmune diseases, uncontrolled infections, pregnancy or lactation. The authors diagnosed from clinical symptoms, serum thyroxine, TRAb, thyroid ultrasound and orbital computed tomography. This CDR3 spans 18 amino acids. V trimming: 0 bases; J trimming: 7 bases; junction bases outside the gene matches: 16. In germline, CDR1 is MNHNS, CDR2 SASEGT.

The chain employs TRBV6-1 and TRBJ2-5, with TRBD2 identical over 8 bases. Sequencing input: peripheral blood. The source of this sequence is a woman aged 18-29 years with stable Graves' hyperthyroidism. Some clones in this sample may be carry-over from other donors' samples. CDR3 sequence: CASSEAGAGGGPMVTQYF. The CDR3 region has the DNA TGTGCCAGCAGTGAAGCGGGAGCTGGCGGGGGGCCGATGGTGACCCAGTACTTC.